The rows below give T cell receptor beta chains drawn from one sample of a study of early T cells in non-severe SARS-CoV-2 infection. TCRdb reanalysed the 5' RACE reads using MiXCR and keeps one entry per CDR3 protein. Among about 43,000 distinct CDR3 sequences, about a tenth were seen once, and the ten largest hold about 9.5%. The sample consisted of whole blood. Every receptor here comes from an adult who was a healthcare worker with PCR-confirmed SARS-CoV-2 infection or an uninfected control (not recorded which). CDR3s leave out the opening cysteine and the closing phenylalanine or tryptophan. The size of a clone is reported for some rows only, either as once, few or many, or as a class for expanded clones.

size	V	CDR3
.	TRBV7-2	ASSLTSNRVSNQPQH
.	TRBV7-2	ASSLRQNSEAF
.	TRBV4-2	ASSQVLAGGATDTQY
many	TRBV5-1	ASSRGTGSNYGYT
many	TRBV27	ASSLWGYQETQY
many	TRBV2	ASSGSGRDLQETQY
.	TRBV19	ASSIRTGGGRETQY
.	TRBV6-2/TRBV6-3	ASAVGYNEQF
.	TRBV24-1	ATSDQGFPYGYT
few	TRBV5-5	ASSSREYGYT
many	TRBV20-1	SARPSNQPQH
few	TRBV20-1	SARDGLAGRTYEQY
.	TRBV20-1	SARDRFNQPQH
.	TRBV20-1	SARDQPGTQY
many	TRBV7-2	ASSPDRGDYGYT
medium-sized	TRBV5-4	ASSFRGGHTEAF
few	TRBV14	ASSPPLKGTDTQY
many	TRBV7-3	ASSLTDGTEAF